This passage covers 24 T cell receptor beta chains from one sample sequenced in a study of identical twins' blood T cells. TCRdb re-derived calls from the 5' RACE reads in MiXCR, one entry per CDR3 protein. This table has a few hundred thousand distinct CDR3 sequences, 25% to 35% appearing once. Sequenced input: PBMCs. The receptors derive from a woman aged 18 to 55 in good health.

The CDR3 loop is CASSHADSREKLFF. Here the CDR3 DNA reads TGCGCCAGCAGCCATGCGGACAGTCGGGAAAAACTGTTTTTT. V and J are TRBV4-1 and TRBJ1-4; tentatively, D is TRBD1 (6 bases). CDR3 length equals 14 residues. Germline assignment: CDR1 MGHRA and CDR2 YSYEKL. V was shortened by 3 bases and J by 8 bases, with 13 bases between the two germline ends.

The CDR3 DNA follows: TGTGCCAGCAGCTTAGAGACACAGGGTCAGCTGTTTTTT. Translating gives CASSLETQGQLFF. The chain has TRBV11-3 and TRBJ2-2; D perhaps matches TRBD1 (6 bases). V was shortened by 0 bases and J by 12 bases, with 11 bases between the two germline ends. Germline-derived CDR1 and CDR2 are SGHNT and YENEEA. CDR3 length: 13 amino acids.

The chain joins TRBV11-2 to TRBJ2-3; the D is unclear. This CDR3 spans 13 amino acids. V was pared by 4 bases and J by 2 bases, with 7 bases between. In germline, CDR1 is SGHAT, CDR2 FQNNGV. This chain's CDR3 is CASSSRHTDTQYF. In DNA, the CDR3 is TGTGCCAGCAGCTCCCGACACACAGATACGCAGTATTTT.

This clonotype occurred a few times. The chain links TRBV7-2 to TRBJ1-5; the D is unclear. Germline V CDR1 and CDR2: SGHTA, FQGNSA. This CDR3 spans 15 amino acids. The V end was cut by 5 bases, the J end by 1 base, with 12 bases between. This CDR3 is CASSLKGGSNQPQHF. The CDR3 DNA reads as TGTGCCAGCAGCCTTAAGGGCGGGAGCAATCAGCCCCAGCATTTT.

The V call is TRBV7-6, the J call TRBJ1-3, with D possibly TRBD1 on 5 matching bases. V was trimmed by 0 bases and J by 0 bases, leaving 12 bases between them. This CDR3 has 17 amino acids. Germline CDR1 and CDR2: SGHVS and FNYEAQ. CDR3 DNA: TGTGCCAGCAGCTTAGCCCCGGGACTTCTCTCTGGAAACACCATATATTTT. Translating gives CASSLAPGLLSGNTIYF.

This clonotype was seen more than once but under ten times. The rearrangement links TRBV6-2 or TRBV6-3 to TRBJ2-1, with TRBD2 matching over 10 bases. CDR1 and CDR2 (germline): MNHEY, SVGEGT. The CDR3 loop spans 16 amino acids. The V and J ends lost 3 bases and 7 bases, in that order; junction bases with no gene match: 9. CDR3 sequence reads: CASSYLIGLAVNEQFF. The CDR3 region has the DNA TGTGCCAGCAGTTATCTTATTGGACTAGCGGTAAATGAGCAGTTCTTC.

A few counts support this clonotype. The rearrangement uses TRBV28 and TRBJ1-5; D possibly corresponds to TRBD1 (6 bases). The CDR3 extends over 13 amino acids. V lost 5 bases and J 3 bases, leaving 8 bases between the germline ends. Germline V gene lookup returns CDR1 MDHEN and CDR2 SYDVKM. The CDR3 sequence: CASSGQNNQPQHF. As DNA, the CDR3 is TGTGCCAGCAGTGGACAGAACAATCAGCCCCAGCATTTT.

The CDR3 coding sequence is TGTGCCAGCAGCTTACTAGCGGACCTCGGGGAGCTGTTTTTT. Amino acids: CASSLLADLGELFF. The chain carries TRBV14 and TRBJ2-2; TRBD2 agrees at 8 bases. The V gene end was trimmed by 5 bases and the J gene end by 7 bases; junction bases not matched to a gene: 6. CDR1 and CDR2 from the germline V gene are SGHDN and FVKESK. CDR3 length equals 14 residues.

The chain combines TRBV28 with TRBJ2-5; D is unresolved. The V gene's germline CDR1 is MDHEN and CDR2 SYDVKM. The CDR3 length is 13 residues. The V end lost 5 bases, the J end lost 5 bases, and 12 bases lay between the germline ends. The CDR3 nucleotides are TGTGCCAGCAGTCAATTCGGCCGCGAGACCCAGTACTTC. Translated, it gives CASSQFGRETQYF.

To note about this clonotype: A much larger clone lies one base from this, so it may be a read error. The CDR3 loop reads CAIRALLDAEAFF. The CDR3 nucleotides read TGTGCCATCAGGGCCCTTTTGGACGCTGAAGCTTTCTTT. The V gene is TRBV10-3, the J gene TRBJ1-1; D uncertain. Between the trimmed V and J ends, which lost 6 bases and 6 bases, there was a span of 14 bases. The CDR3 totals 13 residues. Germline V gene data show CDR1 as ENHRY and CDR2 as SYGVKD.

This clonotype has just a few counts. The chain employs TRBV6-5 and TRBJ1-1; 8 bases align to TRBD1. CDR1 and CDR2 from the germline V gene are MNHEY and SVGAGI. The trim removed 2 bases at V and 8 bases at J, leaving 10 bases unmatched. The CDR3 has 15 amino acids. CDR3 sequence reads: CASSYVPTGVGEAFF. The CDR3 region has the DNA TGTGCCAGCAGTTACGTACCGACAGGGGTCGGAGAAGCTTTCTTT.

This clonotype turned up a few times. The chain couples TRBV7-3 to TRBJ1-1; D might be TRBD1 (5 bases). This CDR3 contains 14 residues. CDR1 SGHTA and CDR2 FQGTGA come from the germline V gene. Trimming removed 6 bases at V and 5 bases at J, with 16 bases between. CDR3 residues: CASSFSGGTTEAFF. The CDR3 region has the DNA TGTGCCAGCAGTTTCAGTGGAGGGACTACTGAAGCTTTCTTT.

This clonotype has more than one count but fewer than ten. The chain is built from TRBV19 and TRBJ2-1; D may be TRBD1 or TRBD2 (5 bases each). V lost 2 bases to trimming and J lost 3 bases, with 11 bases between them. The germline V gene encodes CDR1 LNHDA and CDR2 SQIVND (reference sequence). This CDR3 spans 15 amino acids. The CDR3 loop reads CASSILPGSYNEQFF. The DNA for the CDR3 is TGTGCCAGTAGTATATTGCCAGGGAGCTACAATGAGCAGTTCTTC.

V and J are TRBV28 and TRBJ2-3, with 7 bases identical to TRBD2. From germline, CDR1 is MDHEN and CDR2 SYDVKM. With V trimmed by 4 bases and J by 2 bases, 6 bases remained unmatched. The CDR3 has 15 amino acids. CDR3 loop: CASSSLAESTDTQYF. The CDR3 DNA is TGTGCCAGCAGTTCCCTAGCGGAATCCACAGATACGCAGTATTTT.

This clonotype was seen a few times. The germline gene is not matched at one end of the junction; a read error may be the cause. The chain carries TRBV9 and TRBJ1-2; tentative D call: TRBD1 (5 bases). Germline CDR1 and CDR2: SGDLS and YYNGEE. This CDR3 comprises 11 residues. The CDR3 sequence: CASSGSPGLAF. As DNA, the CDR3 is TGTGCCAGCAGCGGAAGTCCGGGACTCGCCTTC.

The chain joins TRBV11-2 to TRBJ2-5; possible D gene TRBD2, 5 bases. This CDR3 has 15 residues. CDR1 SGHAT and CDR2 FQNNGV come from the germline V gene. The V and J ends lost 0 bases and 1 base respectively, with 9 bases between them. The CDR3 DNA reads TGTGCCAGCAGCTTAGAGGCTAGCTCCCAAGAGACCCAGTACTTC. This codes for CASSLEASSQETQYF.

The V gene is TRBV12-3 or TRBV12-4, the J gene TRBJ2-1; TRBD2 agrees at 9 bases. V was clipped by 5 bases and J by 7 bases; unmatched bases: 12. The CDR3 is made up of 16 amino acids. The CDR3 DNA reads as TGTGCCAGCAGTCCGTATGGGTCTAGCGGGAAGAATGAGCAGTTCTTC. It encodes CASSPYGSSGKNEQFF.

V gene TRBV11-2 combines with J gene TRBJ2-7; 7 bases agree with TRBD1. With 5 bases clipped from V and 2 bases from J, the junction kept 9 bases outside the gene matches. This CDR3 contains 15 residues. The germline gives CDR1 SGHAT, CDR2 FQNNGV. This chain's CDR3 is CASSLGTVWTYEQYF. In nucleotides, the CDR3 is TGTGCCAGCAGCCTTGGGACAGTTTGGACCTACGAGCAGTACTTC.

Regarding this clonotype: Given a much more abundant clone one base away, this may be a read error. This rearrangement joins TRBV29-1 to TRBJ1-3; D gene unclear. The CDR3 runs 13 residues. Germline lookup yields CDR1 SQVTM and CDR2 ANQGSEA. CDR3 residues: CSVHPGAGNTVYF. DNA of the CDR3: TGCAGCGTCCACCCGGGAGCTGGAAACACCGTATATTTT. Filled out from reference TRBV29-1 and TRBJ1-3, the complete variable domain reads SAVISQKPSRDICQRGTSLTIQCQVDSQVTMMFWYRQQPGQSLTLIATANQGSEATYESGFVIDKFPISRPNLTFSTLTVSNMSPEDSSIYLCSVHPGAGNTVYFGEGSWLTVV.

This clonotype was detected only a few times. The chain has TRBV18 and TRBJ2-4; a weak D match, TRBD1 (6 bases). This CDR3 is built from 13 residues. V lost 4 bases and J lost 8, with 12 bases in between. Germline CDR1 and CDR2: KGHSH and LQKENI. The CDR3 protein is CASSQIEGDIQYF. As DNA, the CDR3 is TGTGCCAGCTCACAAATCGAGGGGGACATTCAGTACTTC.

This clonotype was observed a few times. The V call is TRBV5-1, the J call TRBJ1-1; D ambiguous. This CDR3 contains 13 residues. Germline V gives CDR1 SGHRS, CDR2 YFSETQ. V lost 0 bases and J lost 5, with 8 bases in between. The CDR3 loop reads CASSLVTATEAFF. The DNA of the CDR3 is TGCGCCAGCAGCTTGGTGACCGCGACTGAAGCTTTCTTT.

The rearrangement uses TRBV28 and TRBJ1-1, with D tentatively TRBD1 (5 bases). V was pared by 3 bases and J by 5 bases, with 10 bases between. Germline V lookup: CDR1 MDHEN, CDR2 SYDVKM. The CDR3 runs 13 residues. The CDR3 is CASSFWGETEAFF. The CDR3 bases are TGTGCCAGCAGTTTTTGGGGGGAGACTGAAGCTTTCTTT.

This clonotype was observed a handful of times. V gene TRBV12-5 combines with J gene TRBJ1-1; weak D call: TRBD1 (6 bases). The V and J ends lost 6 bases and 10 bases respectively, with 21 bases between them. CDR3 size: 14 residues. The V gene's germline CDR1 is LGHNT and CDR2 FRNRAP. The CDR3 nucleotides read TGTGCTAGTGGCCAGGTTGGGGGGCGGGATATAGCTTTCTTT. Its translation is CASGQVGGRDIAFF.

This clonotype was seen repeatedly, ten times or more. DNA of the CDR3: TGCAGCGCGGGAAGGACTGAAGCTTTCTTT. Protein: CSAGRTEAFF. The chain is built from TRBV29-1 and TRBJ1-1; D not certain. Trimming took 7 bases from V and 5 from J, leaving 8 bases between them. Germline assignment: CDR1 SQVTM and CDR2 ANQGSEA. The CDR3 consists of 10 residues.